This T cell receptor beta chain appears in the sequencing data of a study of blood T cells in healthy people across ages. With regard to this clonotype: What it binds is not known.

Points from the study as a whole: Diversity of TCR beta per million T cells declined in a roughly linear way with age. From one million sequenced T cells, diversity estimates were lower bounds.

Looked up from germline, CDR1 is SGHTA and CDR2 is FQGNSA. There are 18 residues in the CDR3. V lost 0 bases and J lost 2; bases outside the gene matches: 10. With a J-beta primer mix and a sample-barcoded 5' primer, a second PCR ran roughly 6 to 11 cycles. Every cDNA molecule carried a tag from a template-switch adaptor bearing 12 random nucleotides. At least 3 million CDR3-containing paired-end reads were obtained per sample. Each CDR3 protein gets one entry after TCRdb re-called the 5' RACE reads with MiXCR. The sample records over 1,500,000 distinct CDR3 sequences, about 39% being singletons. Sequencing was performed on blood. V gene TRBV7-2 combines with J gene TRBJ1-1; 9 bases line up with TRBD1. This receptor was obtained from a human donor in good health. CDR3 in amino acids: CASSLAPGTGPYNTEAFF. In DNA form, the CDR3 reads TGTGCCAGCAGCTTAGCGCCCGGGACAGGGCCGTACAACACTGAAGCTTTCTTT.